This T cell receptor (beta chain) derives from a study of blood T cell repertoires in COVID-19 (dated by TCRdb to about 2020). Looking at the study overall: Samples covering the acute and convalescent phases of COVID-19 were provided by collaborators in the United States, Italy and Spain. The prospective study material was composed of cDNA or gDNA derived from T cells, B-cell-depleted T cells, or PBMCs. Subjects who had been exposed to COVID-19, were actively infected with it, or had recovered from it provided the deeply sampled blood TCRbeta repertoires that made up the dataset. The repertoires were released in a freely available public database intended as a resource for research on the immune response to SARS-CoV-2. The samples were drawn from the first 160 participants of the ongoing ImmuneRACE study and from 1,254 subjects provided by 6 global collaborators. Nearly every sample came with metadata listing a de-identified subject ID, COVID-19 status, age in years and sex. Where HLA class I and class II types were available, the types were taken from metadata supplied by the sample provider, not from assay-based typing.

Regarding this clone: The antigen this receptor binds is unknown. Base-call qualities are not available, and no considerably larger clone is one nucleotide away.

The immunoSEQ Assay, a bias-controlled multiplex PCR, was used to amplify TCRbeta CDR3 regions from genomic DNA. The paper's data handling went like this. The number of nucleated cells in each sample was estimated from the amplification of reference gene primers within the assay. Sequence reads were collapsed and filtered to measure the absolute abundance of every unique TCRbeta CDR3 rearrangement. For each sample, productive Simpson clonality was calculated as the square root of Simpson's diversity index over productive rearrangements. Entries here come from immuneACCESS through TCRdb and include only in-frame sequences with V and J called. Some clones fail to appear in such tables; in the studies checked, an unresolved V gene covers under half of the shortfall, and the cause of the remainder is unknown. V, J and clone size reflect that table, while D and trimming were determined from the DNA. The sample records about 220,000 clones, 75% to 90% of which are singletons. Jointly, the top ten make up around 2.2% of the sample.

The full study reports these points: Clinical and demographic metadata were provided uncurated, with the amount varying by source and participant.

Samples from volunteer blood donors who had recovered from COVID-19 were contributed by a second Seattle source. Each collaborating institution followed its own protocols to collect whole blood in K2EDTA tubes. For TCRbeta analysis, collaborators shipped samples in one of three forms: frozen whole blood, isolated PBMCs, or DNA extracted from either of those sample types. The CDR3 runs 14 amino acids, cysteine and phenylalanine included. Only CDR3 DNA is held: 42 bases, read in frame from base 1. V ends up 8 bases short and J 4 bases short, with an unmatched junction base count of 7. The germline V gene specifies SNHLY as CDR1 and FYNNEI as CDR2.

The TCR sequence derives from a man aged 30 to 39 who had recovered from COVID-19. The material sequenced was peripheral blood. The chain employs TRBV2 and TRBJ1-2, and 10 bases in between align with TRBD1. CDR3 reads: CASALGQGGYGYTF. The DNA reads TGTGCCAGCGCGCTCGGACAGGGGGGCTATGGCTACACCTTC.